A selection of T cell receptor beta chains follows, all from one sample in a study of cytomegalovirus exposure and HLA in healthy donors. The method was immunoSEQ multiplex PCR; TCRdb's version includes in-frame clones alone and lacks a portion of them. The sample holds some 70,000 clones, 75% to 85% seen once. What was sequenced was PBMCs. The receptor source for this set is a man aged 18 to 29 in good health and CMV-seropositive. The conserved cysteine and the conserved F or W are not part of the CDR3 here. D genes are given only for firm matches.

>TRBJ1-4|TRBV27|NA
ASRGPLNEKLF
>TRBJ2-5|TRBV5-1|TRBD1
ASTRGQY
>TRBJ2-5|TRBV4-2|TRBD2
ASSQGTGGGEETQY
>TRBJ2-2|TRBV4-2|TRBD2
ASSQVGLAALNTGELF
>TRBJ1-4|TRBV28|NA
ASSPAASLNEKLF
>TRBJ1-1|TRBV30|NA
AWSPGLTPMNTEAF
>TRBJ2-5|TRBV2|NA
ATSGETQY
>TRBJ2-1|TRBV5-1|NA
ASTFDSTYNEQF
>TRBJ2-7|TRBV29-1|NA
SVVSGPYEQY
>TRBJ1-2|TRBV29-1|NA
SVEAANNYGYT
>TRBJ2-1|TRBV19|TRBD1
ASSIGTGDNEQF
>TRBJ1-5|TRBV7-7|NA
ASSFDRISNQPQH
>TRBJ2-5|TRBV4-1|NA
ASSQETVLEETQY
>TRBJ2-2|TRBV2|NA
ASSGNRVNTGELF
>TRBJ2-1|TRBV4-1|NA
ASSQELGAHNEQF
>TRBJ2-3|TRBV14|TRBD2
ASSKLAGMTDTQY
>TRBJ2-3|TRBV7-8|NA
ASSLAGAKGGDTQY
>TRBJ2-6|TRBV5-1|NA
ASSPGGANVLT
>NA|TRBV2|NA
ASVLVYEQY
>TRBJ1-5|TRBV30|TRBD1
AWRPQGAQEPQH
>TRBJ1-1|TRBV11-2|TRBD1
ASSPQGSNTEAF
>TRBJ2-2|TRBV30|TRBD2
AWTVGGSGELF
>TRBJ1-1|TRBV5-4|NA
ASSRPGQKNTEAF
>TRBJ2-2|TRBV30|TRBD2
AWSLIGLAGGLGTGELF
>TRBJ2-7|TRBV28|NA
ASSLHYEQY
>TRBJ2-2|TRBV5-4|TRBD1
ASTDGTGNTGELF
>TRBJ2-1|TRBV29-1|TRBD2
SVDSGGGLNNEQF
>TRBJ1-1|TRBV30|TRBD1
AWSSGQGYNEAF
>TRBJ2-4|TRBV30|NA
AWTPTGPRVAKNIQY